These 18 T cell receptor beta chains came from one sample sequenced in a study of T-cell reconstitution after alpha-beta-depleted transplantation in children. The authors prepared the TCRbeta library with unique molecular identifiers. From the PCR reads, TCRdb called clonotypes with MiXCR, one entry per CDR3 protein. The repertoire includes around 450,000 distinct CDR3 sequences, approximately 10% of them detected once, and about 2% sits in the top ten. The sequencing here drew on PBMCs, taken before TCRalphabeta/CD19-depleted stem cell transplant. The receptors come from a child aged 2 to 15 with inherited bone marrow failure, due to receive a stem cell transplant.

This clonotype was observed at least ten times. This sequence joins TRBV28 and TRBJ2-7; TRBD1 aligns across 9 bases. Unmatched junction bases numbered 14, after V lost 8 bases and J lost 6 bases. The CDR3 consists of 15 residues. Germline CDR1 MDHEN, CDR2 SYDVKM. The CDR3 DNA is TGTGCCAGCTATCCAGGAGGGACAGGGACTGGCGAGCAGTACTTC. Its protein product is CASYPGGTGTGEQYF.

This clonotype was seen ten or more times. The rearrangement links TRBV30 to TRBJ2-3; D call uncertain. The CDR3 is 15 amino acids. The V gene lost 0 bases and the J gene lost 0 bases, with 10 bases spanning the gap. Looked up from germline, CDR1 is GTSNPN and CDR2 is SVGIG (reference sequence). CDR3 bases: TGTGCCTGGAGTGTACCCATTCATAGCACAGATACGCAGTATTTT. As protein: CAWSVPIHSTDTQYF.

The chain joins TRBV7-8 to TRBJ2-7, with D tentatively TRBD1 or TRBD2 (6 bases each). CDR3 size: 16 residues. Germline CDR1 is SGHVS and CDR2 is FQNEAQ. V lost 1 base, J lost 2 bases, and 15 bases lay in between. CDR3 protein: CASSLVGGDIPYEQYF. In DNA form, the CDR3 reads TGTGCCAGCAGCTTAGTTGGAGGGGACATTCCCTACGAGCAGTACTTC. Full variable domain (rest looked up from reference TRBV7-8 and TRBJ2-7): GAGVSQSPRYKVAKRGQDVALRCDPISGHVSLFWYQQALGQGPEFLTYFQNEAQLDKSGLPSDRFFAERPEGSVSTLKIQRTQQEDSAVYLCASSLVGGDIPYEQYFGPGTRLTVT.

Ten or more counts support this clonotype. The chain employs TRBV5-1 and TRBJ2-3; a weak D match, TRBD2 (6 bases). This CDR3 contains 15 residues. V lost 2 bases to trimming and J lost 3 bases, with 13 bases between them. Germline lookup yields CDR1 SGHRS and CDR2 YFSETQ. The CDR3 DNA reads as TGCGCCAGCAGCTTTGGCGGGATAAGGACAGATACGCAGTATTTT. Protein: CASSFGGIRTDTQYF.

This clonotype has ten or more counts. The chain is built from TRBV4-3 and TRBJ2-3, with D unclear. Deletions cut 2 bases from V and 4 bases from J, with 13 bases between. The CDR3 runs to 15 residues. CDR1 LGHNA and CDR2 YSLEER come from the germline V gene. CDR3 in amino acids: CASSQMKDLPDTQYF. The CDR3 nucleotides read TGCGCCAGCAGCCAAATGAAGGACCTCCCAGATACGCAGTATTTT.

This clonotype occurred many times. The chain couples TRBV29-1 to TRBJ2-7; the D is unclear. CDR1 is SQVTM, CDR2 ANQGSEA, per germline. The V gene lost 4 bases and the J gene lost 4 bases, with 5 bases spanning the gap. The CDR3 is 10 residues long. DNA for the CDR3: TGCAGCGTTGGATCGTACGAGCAGTACTTC. This sequence encodes CSVGSYEQYF.

The rearrangement uses TRBV5-3 and TRBJ2-2, with no clear D. TRBV5-3 counts as an open reading frame of uncertain function. This CDR3 region has 17 residues. V shed 0 bases and J shed 5 bases, with 17 bases lying between them. The CDR3 sequence: CARSLACLWARTGELFF. The CDR3, as DNA: TGTGCCAGAAGCTTGGCCTGTCTATGGGCCCGTACCGGGGAGCTGTTTTTT.

CDR3 sequence: CASSLFQSSYNEQFF. The CDR3 DNA reads TGTGCCAGCAGCTTGTTCCAGAGCTCCTACAATGAGCAGTTCTTC. The chain employs TRBV5-5 and TRBJ2-1; unclear D gene. The V end lost 1 base, the J end lost 0 bases, and 8 bases lay between the germline ends. Germline assignment: CDR1 SGHKS and CDR2 YYEKEE (reference sequence). CDR3 length: 15 amino acids.

As to this clonotype: A junction boundary mismatches the germline segment, possibly from a read error. The V call is TRBV4-3, the J call TRBJ2-6, with D hard to call. The CDR3 extends over 16 amino acids. From germline, CDR1 is LGHNA and CDR2 YSLEER. The CDR3 DNA sequence: TGCGCCAGCAGCCAAGACGCGAGCTCTGCGGCCAACGTCCTGACTTTC. This gives the protein CASSQDASSAANVLTF.

This clonotype was recorded many times. The rearrangement uses TRBV24-1 and TRBJ2-2; a possible D gene is TRBD2 (6 bases). The CDR3 loop spans 16 amino acids. Trimming took off 2 bases at V and 6 bases at J, with 15 bases between the two ends. Germline-derived CDR1 and CDR2 are KGHDR and SFDVKD. CDR3 loop: CATSDWGTGLPGELFF. The CDR3 DNA is TGTGCCACCAGTGATTGGGGGACCGGACTACCCGGGGAGCTGTTTTTT.

This clonotype was detected ten times or more. This chain connects TRBV5-4 to TRBJ2-2; no reliable D call. The CDR3 totals 12 residues. Germline V CDR1 and CDR2: SGHNT, YYREEE (reference sequence). With 1 base removed from V and 8 bases from J, the gap between germline ends came to 6 bases. The DNA of the CDR3 is TGTGCCAGCAGCTTGCATGCAGGGGAGCTGTTTTTT. As protein: CASSLHAGELFF.

This clonotype was seen many times. The V gene is TRBV4-3, the J gene TRBJ2-1; D is tentatively TRBD1 or TRBD2 (6 bases each). CDR3 length: 19 amino acids. Germline V CDR1 and CDR2: LGHNA, YSLEER. The V end was cut by 0 bases, the J end by 7 bases, with 25 bases between. This CDR3 reads CASSQEGGGLAARVNEQFF. As DNA, the CDR3 is TGCGCCAGCAGCCAAGAGGGTGGGGGGCTAGCCGCGAGGGTTAATGAGCAGTTCTTC.

This chain uses TRBV4-3 with TRBJ2-5, with 9 bases lining up with TRBD2. The ends lost 0 bases at V and 7 bases at J; junction bases unmatched: 12. The CDR3 length is 17 residues. Germline CDR1 LGHNA, CDR2 YSLEER. CDR3 nucleotides: TGCGCCAGCAGCCAAGATAGGGCGGGAGGGCTCAAGATGACCCAGTACTTC. This translates into CASSQDRAGGLKMTQYF.

Regarding this clonotype: Since the CDR3 does not end with the conserved phenylalanine or tryptophan, this likely comes from a read error. The rearrangement uses TRBV10-3 and TRBJ2-3, with TRBD2 identical over 7 bases. Germline V gives CDR1 ENHRY, CDR2 SYGVKD. This CDR3 contains 14 residues. The ends lost 4 bases at V and 4 bases at J; junction bases unmatched: 5. Here the CDR3 reads CAISVGGSADTQYL. CDR3 sequence (DNA): TGTGCCATCAGTGTTGGCGGGAGCGCAGATACGCAGTATCTT.

This clonotype appeared many times. CDR3 region: CASSFSQGGETQYF. CDR3 bases: TGTGCCAGCAGCTTCAGTCAGGGAGGGGAGACCCAGTACTTC. The gene calls are TRBV7-2 and TRBJ2-5; 7 bases line up with TRBD2. The CDR3 runs 14 residues. The V gene's germline CDR1 is SGHTA and CDR2 FQGNSA. V shed 3 bases, J shed 5 bases, and the junction held 6 bases outside the gene matches.

This clonotype was observed many times. The V and J genes are TRBV28 and TRBJ2-1; 7 bases line up with TRBD2. The CDR3 sequence is 15 residues long. The germline V gene has CDR1 MDHEN and CDR2 SYDVKM. J lost 4 bases, V lost 5 bases, and 8 bases had no gene match. The CDR3: CASSPVSGLYNEQFF. DNA of the CDR3: TGTGCCAGCAGTCCCGTTAGCGGGCTTTACAATGAGCAGTTCTTC.

This clonotype showed up many times. At one end, the junction sequence differs from germline, possibly due to a read error. In nucleotides, the CDR3 is TGTGCCAGCAGTTTCCTCATAGGTCGGGAGTTT. Its protein product is CASSFLIGREF. This chain uses TRBV12-3 or TRBV12-4 with TRBJ1-1, with D uncertain. The CDR3 is 11 amino acids.

V gene TRBV9 combines with J gene TRBJ2-5; 7 positions match TRBD2. With V trimmed by 6 bases and J by 5 bases, 10 bases remained unmatched. This CDR3 comprises 14 residues. Germline loops: CDR1 SGDLS, CDR2 YYNGEE. CDR3 region: CASNNPGGRETQYF. The CDR3 coding sequence is TGTGCCAGCAACAACCCGGGGGGAAGGGAGACCCAGTACTTC. The full variable domain, its missing parts supplied by reference TRBV9 and TRBJ2-5, is DSGVTQTPKHLITATGQRVTLRCSPRSGDLSVYWYQQSLDQGLQFLIQYYNGEERAKGNILERFSAQQFPDLHSELNLSSLELGDSALYFCASNNPGGRETQYFGPGTRLLVL.